The 3 T cell receptor beta chains given below trace back to one sample, sequenced in a study of blood T cell repertoires in COVID-19. TCRdb's table, derived via immunoSEQ multiplex PCR, lists solely in-frame clones and lacks some. This sample has over 250,000 clones, with approximately 89% found just once. Material for sequencing was peripheral blood. These receptors all come from a woman aged 55-69 years with acute or convalescent COVID-19.

V and J are TRBV7-9 and TRBJ2-7; D possibly corresponds to TRBD2 (5 bases). The length of the CDR3 is 14 residues. Germline loops: CDR1 SEHNR, CDR2 FQNEAQ (reference sequence). V lost 5 bases and J lost 2, with 13 bases in between. The CDR3 loop reads CASSTTGLTYEQYF. CDR3 in DNA: TGTGCCAGCAGCACAACCGGACTTACCTACGAGCAGTACTTC.

The chain recombines TRBV19 with TRBJ2-7; 10 bases map to TRBD2. Germline loops: CDR1 LNHDA, CDR2 SQIVND (reference sequence). The V segment lost 6 bases and the J segment 0 bases; nucleotides outside the gene matches: 2. The CDR3 covers 14 residues. In DNA, the CDR3 is TGTGCCAGTAGGTCTAGCGGGAGCTCCTACGAGCAGTACTTC. Its translation is CASRSSGSSYEQYF.

This sequence joins TRBV3-1 (or the pseudogene TRBV3-2) and TRBJ2-7; TRBD2 aligns across 10 bases. With 1 base clipped from V and 0 bases from J, the junction kept 9 bases outside the gene matches. The CDR3 covers 18 residues. Germline CDR1 is LGHDT and CDR2 is YNNKEL (reference sequence). Here the CDR3 reads CASSQVAQREGSSYEQYF. Here the CDR3 DNA reads TGTGCCAGCAGCCAAGTTGCCCAGCGGGAGGGTAGCTCCTACGAGCAGTACTTC.